This is a list of T cell receptor beta chains from one sample in a study of OX40 agonist ivuxolimab in advanced cancers. Sequencing was performed with immunoSEQ multiplex PCR; in TCRdb, only in-frame clones are kept and a portion is missing. The data hold 25,000 to 30,000 clones, with around 79% observed a single time. This specimen was CD4+ or CD8+ T cells sorted from blood, taken in a trial of the OX40 agonist ivuxolimab. Receptor source: an adult with an advanced solid tumor such as melanoma, head and neck, liver or kidney cancer. The CDR3 runs from the conserved cysteine through the conserved F or W. The D gene is left open where the match is weak. The size of a clone is reported for some rows only, either as once, few or many, or as a class for expanded clones.

V gene: TRBV7-3; clone size: few; J gene: TRBJ2-1; D gene: TRBD1; CDR3 DNA: TGTGCCAGCAGCTTACGGGGGACAGGGGAGCAGTTCTTC; CDR3 protein: CASSLRGTGEQFF
V gene: TRBV4-1; clone size: .; J gene: TRBJ2-5; D gene: TRBD2; CDR3 DNA: TGCGCCAGCAGCCAAGATTCATCGGGGGGGCACCAAGAGACCCAGTACTTC; CDR3 protein: CASSQDSSGGHQETQYF
V gene: TRBV7-9; clone size: .; J gene: TRBJ2-1; D gene: .; CDR3 DNA: TGTGCCAGCAGCTTAGCGAGGAACGCGGGCAATGAGCAGTTCTTC; CDR3 protein: CASSLARNAGNEQFF
V gene: TRBV2; clone size: few; J gene: TRBJ1-1; D gene: .; CDR3 DNA: TGTGCCAGCAGTGAAGAGGTAGGGGGGCTGAACACTGAAGCTTTCTTT; CDR3 protein: CASSEEVGGLNTEAFF
V gene: TRBV6-1; clone size: .; J gene: TRBJ1-2; D gene: .; CDR3 DNA: TGTGCCAGCAGTGAACCCTACTCGCTACCTAACTATGGCTACACCTTC; CDR3 protein: CASSEPYSLPNYGYTF
V gene: TRBV9; clone size: .; J gene: TRBJ2-3; D gene: .; CDR3 DNA: TGTGCCAGCAGCGTAACGGGGCTCCCCACAGATACGCAGTATTTT; CDR3 protein: CASSVTGLPTDTQYF
V gene: TRBV7-3; clone size: .; J gene: TRBJ2-1; D gene: .; CDR3 DNA: TGTGCCAGCAGCTTAGGCCCTTACGAGCAGTTCTTC; CDR3 protein: CASSLGPYEQFF
V gene: TRBV6-1; clone size: .; J gene: TRBJ2-2; D gene: TRBD2; CDR3 DNA: TGTGCCAGCAGTGAAGAACTAGCGGGAGCCGGGGAGCTGTTTTTT; CDR3 protein: CASSEELAGAGELFF
V gene: TRBV2; clone size: .; J gene: TRBJ1-2; D gene: .; CDR3 DNA: TGTGCCAGCAGTGCCGGGGGCGACTATGGCTACACCTTC; CDR3 protein: CASSAGGDYGYTF
V gene: TRBV21-1; clone size: .; J gene: TRBJ1-1; D gene: .; CDR3 DNA: TGTGCCAGCAGCATTAGTACTGAAGCTTTCTTT; CDR3 protein: CASSISTEAFF
V gene: TRBV9; clone size: .; J gene: TRBJ1-6; D gene: .; CDR3 DNA: TGTGCCAGCAGCGTAGGTGGCGATTCACCCCTCCACTTT; CDR3 protein: CASSVGGDSPLHF
V gene: TRBV7-6; clone size: .; J gene: TRBJ1-5; D gene: .; CDR3 DNA: TGTGCCAGCAGCACCAATCAGCCCCAGCATTTT; CDR3 protein: CASSTNQPQHF
V gene: TRBV2; clone size: .; J gene: TRBJ1-5; D gene: .; CDR3 DNA: TGTGCCAGCCTCAGGGGCCTAAATCAGCCCCAGCATTTT; CDR3 protein: CASLRGLNQPQHF
V gene: TRBV7-8; clone size: .; J gene: TRBJ2-2; D gene: .; CDR3 DNA: TGTGCCAGCAGCTTAGAGGTGAACACCGGGGAGCTGTTTTTT; CDR3 protein: CASSLEVNTGELFF
V gene: TRBV4-1; clone size: few; J gene: TRBJ1-4; D gene: .; CDR3 DNA: TGCGCCAGCAGTTTGACGGGTTTCACTAATGAAAAACTGTTTTTT; CDR3 protein: CASSLTGFTNEKLFF
V gene: TRBV4-2; clone size: .; J gene: TRBJ2-7; D gene: .; CDR3 DNA: TGTGCCAGCAGCCAAGAACGGTTCTCCTACGAGCAGTACTTC; CDR3 protein: CASSQERFSYEQYF
V gene: TRBV6-5; clone size: .; J gene: TRBJ2-3; D gene: .; CDR3 DNA: TGTGCCAGCAGTTACAATGGGGCGGGAGATACGCAGTATTTT; CDR3 protein: CASSYNGAGDTQYF